The present T cell receptor (beta chain) was sequenced within a study of CD8 T cells in ankylosing spondylitis. Study-level findings and limits: Ankylosing spondylitis blood appeared to carry a characteristic TCR beta motif of roughly eight highly homologous variants.

CDR3 length equals 13 residues. CDR1 and CDR2 from the germline V gene are SGHVS and FQNEAQ. The V end was cut by 2 bases, the J end by 2 bases, with 6 bases between. This clonotype was observed a handful of times. Its cognate antigen is unknown. Libraries of TCR beta came from quantitative 5'-RACE with molecular barcodes. MiXCR, applied by TCRdb to the 5' RACE reads, yields one record per CDR3 protein. The sample has around 39,000 distinct CDR3 sequences, around 10% seen once; the top ten hold 20%. Sequences were obtained from synovial fluid, either unsorted or a sorted T cell fraction (not recorded which). The V and J genes are TRBV7-8 and TRBJ1-1, with no clear D. The sequence was collected from a male donor with ankylosing spondylitis. DNA for the CDR3: TGTGCCAGCAGCTTACCACCAAACACTGAAGCTTTCTTT. Its translation is CASSLPPNTEAFF.